The 16 T cell receptor beta chains below all came from one sample that was sequenced in a study of T-cell reconstitution after alpha-beta-depleted transplantation in children. The TCRbeta library incorporated unique molecular identifiers. MiXCR, run by TCRdb on the PCR reads, gives a single entry per CDR3 protein. The data contain about 540,000 distinct CDR3 sequences, 15% to 20% of them seen just once; the ten biggest clones take up about 3.1%. The starting material was PBMCs from the stem cell graft donor, obtained from the stem cell graft. The receptors here all came from a human donor who donated a stem cell graft to a child with acute lymphoblastic leukemia.

The rearrangement links TRBV3-1 to TRBJ1-5; TRBD1 aligns across 8 bases. V shed 5 bases, J shed 7 bases, and the junction held 7 bases outside the gene matches. Germline-derived CDR1 and CDR2 are LGHDT and YNNKEL (reference sequence). This CDR3 is built from 14 residues. In nucleotides, the CDR3 is TGTGCCAGCAGCAAAGGGACAGGATGGCAGCCCCAGCATTTT. Protein product: CASSKGTGWQPQHF.

J is TRBJ1-1 and V is TRBV5-8; D not certain. The CDR3 sequence is 9 residues long. Germline CDR1 SGHTS, CDR2 YDEGEE. Trimming removed 3 bases from V and 10 bases from J, with 4 bases in between. The CDR3 here is CASSSGAFF. The CDR3 region has the DNA TGTGCCAGCAGCTCAGGAGCTTTCTTT.

This clonotype turned up a few times. V is TRBV19 and J is TRBJ1-5; TRBD1 agrees at 7 bases. V trimming: 5 bases; J trimming: 3 bases; junction bases outside the gene matches: 7. This CDR3 has 15 residues. Germline loops: CDR1 LNHDA, CDR2 SQIVND (reference sequence). The chain's CDR3 is CASSVPGQLNQPQHF. The CDR3 nucleotides read TGTGCCAGTAGTGTGCCGGGACAGCTCAATCAGCCCCAGCATTTT. The whole variable domain, remainder taken from reference TRBV19 and TRBJ1-5, is DGGITQSPKYLFRKEGQNVTLSCEQNLNHDAMYWYRQDPGQGLRLIYYSQIVNDFQKGDIAEGYSVSREKKESFPLTVTSAQKNPTAFYLCASSVPGQLNQPQHFGDGTRLSIL.

This chain uses TRBV5-1 with TRBJ2-3, with 7 bases that match TRBD1. The trim removed 4 bases at V and 2 bases at J, leaving 13 bases unmatched. There are 17 residues in the CDR3. Germline lookup yields CDR1 SGHRS and CDR2 YFSETQ. CDR3 in amino acids: CASSPMTGMMATDTQYF. CDR3 nucleotides: TGCGCCAGCAGCCCTATGACAGGGATGATGGCCACAGATACGCAGTATTTT.

This clonotype appeared a few times. The chain employs TRBV5-1 and TRBJ2-7, with D unresolved. Trimming took 7 bases from V and 7 from J, leaving 12 bases between them. This CDR3 comprises 11 residues. Germline loops: CDR1 SGHRS, CDR2 YFSETQ. In DNA, the CDR3 is TGCGCCAGCGGCTCCAATTGGGAGCAGTACTTC. It yields the protein CASGSNWEQYF.

This clonotype was counted only a few times. The V call is TRBV20-1, the J call TRBJ1-2; no clear D. The CDR3 is 12 residues long. The germline CDR1 and CDR2 sequences are DFQATT and SNEGSKA (reference sequence). The CDR3 reads CSLTEPNYGYTF. In DNA form, the CDR3 reads TGCAGCCTCACGGAGCCTAACTATGGCTACACCTTC.

The chain joins TRBV4-1 to TRBJ2-7; the match to TRBD1 covers 9 bases. V was pared by 1 base and J by 5 bases, with 6 bases of the junction left unmatched. The CDR3 consists of 15 residues. The germline V gene encodes CDR1 MGHRA and CDR2 YSYEKL. The CDR3 DNA reads as TGCGCCAGCAGCCAAGGGACAGGGGATTTGAACGAGCAGTACTTC. The encoded protein is CASSQGTGDLNEQYF.

This sequence joins TRBV29-1 and TRBJ1-2, with 9 bases lining up with TRBD1. With 6 bases clipped from V and 8 bases from J, the junction kept 10 bases outside the gene matches. CDR3 length equals 13 residues. CDR1 SQVTM and CDR2 ANQGSEA come from the germline V gene. DNA of the CDR3: TGCAGCGTCCGGACAGGGGCAGGGATAGGCTACACCTTC. Its protein is CSVRTGAGIGYTF. The full variable domain, in which reference TRBV29-1 and TRBJ1-2 provide the parts outside the CDR3, is SAVISQKPSRDICQRGTSLTIQCQVDSQVTMMFWYRQQPGQSLTLIATANQGSEATYESGFVIDKFPISRPNLTFSTLTVSNMSPEDSSIYLCSVRTGAGIGYTFGSGTRLTVV.

This clonotype was recorded a few times. V is TRBV7-9 and J is TRBJ2-7; TRBD2 matches 9 bases. The germline V gene has CDR1 SEHNR and CDR2 FQNEAQ (reference sequence). Germline trimming cut 5 bases from V and 3 bases from J; bases unmatched to any gene: 2. The CDR3 covers 13 residues. The CDR3 DNA is TGTGCCAGCAGCCAGCGGGAGGACTACGAGCAGTACTTC. This translates into CASSQREDYEQYF.

This clonotype was picked up a small number of times. The CDR3 is CASSAAGTSGRLFF. CDR3 in DNA: TGTGCCAGCAGTGCAGCCGGGACTAGCGGGAGGCTGTTCTTC. The chain recombines TRBV6-4 with TRBJ2-1, with 15 positions matching TRBD2. V lost 4 bases, J lost 15 bases, and 7 bases stayed unmatched. The CDR3 consists of 14 residues. Germline assignment: CDR1 MRHNA and CDR2 SNTAGT.

The chain couples TRBV29-1 to TRBJ1-1; unclear D gene. The V end was cut by 4 bases, the J end by 5 bases, with 17 bases between. The CDR3 runs 14 residues. From germline, CDR1 is SQVTM and CDR2 ANQGSEA. The CDR3 DNA reads TGCAGCGTTGCTGGTGGGTGGGCGAGTACTGAAGCTTTCTTT. Translating gives CSVAGGWASTEAFF. Drawing the rest from reference TRBV29-1 and TRBJ1-1, the complete variable domain is SAVISQKPSRDICQRGTSLTIQCQVDSQVTMMFWYRQQPGQSLTLIATANQGSEATYESGFVIDKFPISRPNLTFSTLTVSNMSPEDSSIYLCSVAGGWASTEAFFGQGTRLTVV.

This clonotype turned up a few times. This rearrangement joins TRBV9 to TRBJ2-3; D is uncertain. V lost 4 bases to trimming and J lost 2 bases, with 8 bases between them. Germline CDR1 and CDR2: SGDLS and YYNGEE. This CDR3 has 13 amino acids. CDR3: CASSPRNTDTQYF. CDR3 sequence (DNA): TGTGCCAGCAGCCCCCGGAACACAGATACGCAGTATTTT.

A few counts support this clonotype. The gene calls are TRBV4-1 and TRBJ1-3; 7 bases match TRBD1. The V segment lost 2 bases and the J segment 0 bases; nucleotides outside the gene matches: 16. CDR3 length equals 20 residues. The germline V gene has CDR1 MGHRA and CDR2 YSYEKL. The CDR3: CASSQIQVKGQPSSGNTIYF. CDR3 sequence (DNA): TGCGCCAGCAGCCAAATCCAAGTCAAGGGACAGCCTTCCTCTGGAAACACCATATATTTT.

Only a few counts were recorded for this clonotype. CDR3 DNA: TGTGCCACCAGCAATTCTCTTAGCGAAGTTCAAGAGACCCAGTACTTC. This codes for CATSNSLSEVQETQYF. This chain uses TRBV15 with TRBJ2-5, with D possibly TRBD2 on 5 matching bases. The CDR3 has 16 residues. Trimming cost V 4 bases and J 2 bases, with 17 bases left between them. CDR1 is LNHNV and CDR2 is YYDKDF in the germline V gene (reference sequence). The full variable domain, its missing parts supplied by reference TRBV15 and TRBJ2-5, is DAMVIQNPRYQVTQFGKPVTLSCSQTLNHNVMYWYQQKSSQAPKLLFHYYDKDFNNEADTPDNFQSRRPNTSFCFLDIRSPGLGDTAMYLCATSNSLSEVQETQYFGPGTRLLVL.

V is TRBV27 and J is TRBJ2-6; 9 nucleotides agree with TRBD1. Germline V gene data show CDR1 as MNHEY and CDR2 as SMNVEV (reference sequence). The V segment lost 6 bases and the J segment 2 bases; nucleotides outside the gene matches: 14. The CDR3 consists of 19 residues. Here the CDR3 DNA reads TGTGCCAGCAGCGATCACGGGACAGGGAAAGGCCCTGGGGCCAACGTCCTGACTTTC. Translated, it gives CASSDHGTGKGPGANVLTF.

This clonotype came up a few times. The rearrangement joins TRBV3-1 to TRBJ2-6; TRBD2 agrees at 9 bases. V was pared by 1 base and J by 3 bases, with 7 bases of the junction left unmatched. Germline CDR1 LGHDT, CDR2 YNNKEL (reference sequence). CDR3 length equals 18 residues. This CDR3 is CASSQVLSGSIGANVLTF. The CDR3 region has the DNA TGTGCCAGCAGCCAAGTGCTTAGCGGGAGTATTGGGGCCAACGTCCTGACTTTC.